This TCR beta chain was documented in a study of T-cell memory formation after mild COVID-19. Turning to the study itself: Each donor largely had its own TCR clusters.

Note on this clonotype: The antigen is unknown.

Study-wide points: Among clones contracting day 15 to 85, CD4/CD8 was balanced, whereas later expanders leaned CD4+. The pre-infection memory compartment contained some responding clones, suggesting cross-reactive memory joined.

TCRdb re-analysed the 5' RACE reads in MiXCR, keeping a single row per CDR3 protein. The sample gives 350,000 to 500,000 distinct CDR3 sequences, 20% to 30% of which show up once; roughly 13% is in the top ten. There are 13 residues in the CDR3. V was shortened by 0 bases and J by 9 bases, with 9 bases between the two germline ends. The germline gives CDR1 SGHTA, CDR2 FQGTGA. The sample consisted of PBMCs or a T cell subset sorted from them (not recorded which). This sequence originates from an adult woman who had mild COVID-19 (a few samples of this study predate the infection). Cell type and time point are not known. V is TRBV7-3 and J is TRBJ2-1; no firm D call. The CDR3 region is CASSLTTAVEQFF. CDR3 sequence (DNA): TGTGCCAGCAGCTTAACAACGGCCGTTGAGCAGTTCTTC.